This T cell receptor beta chain was observed in a study of identical twins (dated by TCRdb to 2016 to 2018). With respect to the entire study: To test whether fetal clonotypes persist, the study used deep sequencing on TCR alpha and beta repertoires from monozygotic twins, unrelated adults of various ages, and cord blood. To rule out contamination, the twin experiments were replicated at different times with different library preparation protocols.

Libraries came from 5' RACE. Sequenced using an Illumina HiSeq 2000. Template switching added a universal primer binding site, and the final cDNA carried a unique molecular identifier that allowed TCR cDNA molecules to be counted accurately. First-strand cDNA for TCR alpha and beta chains was synthesized from specific primers in the conserved constant-segment region. To control for contamination, each cDNA library was double barcoded with a SMART-Mk sample barcode plus Illumina barcodes. TruSeq adapter sequences, together with Illumina sample barcodes, were added in two successive PCR steps. The TCR alpha and beta cDNA libraries were sequenced on the Illumina HiSeq platform using custom primers. For the original study's pipeline: MiGEC was used to process raw reads and extract unique molecular identifiers, and MiXCR was used to find CDR3 positions. Recombination models were inferred per individual with the repgenHMM and IGoR tools using an EM algorithm. The tcR package in R was used for shared clonotype analysis, with sharing normalized by the product of cloneset sizes. Out-of-frame nonproductive sequences were analyzed to study raw recombination free of thymic and clonal selection effects. Through fastp at Q25 and MiXCR, TCRdb rebuilt clones from the public reads, retaining in-frame beta chains. Every entry covers one CDR3 protein and lists the most common genes and DNA from its rows. These V and J calls are TCRdb output, not the study's own analysis. This sample comprises hundreds of thousands of distinct CDR3 sequences, approximately 9% of them detected only once. Around 0.98% of the sample is taken by the ten largest.

The CDR3 measures 15 amino acids from cysteine to phenylalanine. CDR3 DNA only is kept here, 45 bases in frame from base 1. CDR1 is given as LGHDT and CDR2 as YNNKEL, both from the germline V gene (reference sequence). The junction shows trimming of 0 bases on V and 4 bases on J, plus 11 bases between the germline ends. All donors were healthy Caucasians. The twin cohort comprised three pairs of female monozygotic twins, all aged about 18 to 29 years. Peripheral blood mononuclear cells were the source from which RNA for the TCR libraries was isolated. This clonotype was seen more than once but under ten times. There is no known antigen for this receptor. One base away there is no much larger clone; base qualities are not given. The paper's findings and limits, for the study overall: Because the same donors could not be followed over many years, the conclusions depended on cross-sectional statistical analysis. Fewer insertions were carried by abundant cord blood beta clonotypes; a weaker similar trend was observed in young adult naive repertoires, while no such trend was observed in memory repertoires. Out-of-frame TCR alpha sharing in monozygotic twins was systematically underestimated by recombination models, whereas sharing between unrelated individuals was in agreement with the recombination models. Compared with coincidental sharing between unrelated individuals, an excess of low generation-probability sequences was observed among out-of-frame TCR alpha sequences shared between twins. Invariant T cells such as MAIT and iNKT could partly confound zero-insertion analyses, though diverse VJ usage argued against this for most clonotypes. In beta out-of-frame sequences, excess twin sharing was weaker, because having fewer shared sequences lowered the signal-to-noise ratio.

Separately, the same data were catalogued under a study of yellow fever vaccine responses in identical twins. From that second study: The authors reported that the T cell response to vaccination in identical twins appeared partly convergent and partly personalized. In identical twins, the study followed T cell clones that responded to the vaccine with precision.

The specimen sequenced was PBMCs. The receptor was isolated from a woman aged 18-35 years in good health. This receptor chain uses TRBV3-1 and TRBJ2-3, with TRBD2 tentatively as D gene (6 bases match). The CDR3 protein sequence reads: CASSQEFSGADTQYF. The sequenced DNA: TGTGCCAGCAGCCAAGAGTTTAGCGGCGCAGATACGCAGTATTTT.